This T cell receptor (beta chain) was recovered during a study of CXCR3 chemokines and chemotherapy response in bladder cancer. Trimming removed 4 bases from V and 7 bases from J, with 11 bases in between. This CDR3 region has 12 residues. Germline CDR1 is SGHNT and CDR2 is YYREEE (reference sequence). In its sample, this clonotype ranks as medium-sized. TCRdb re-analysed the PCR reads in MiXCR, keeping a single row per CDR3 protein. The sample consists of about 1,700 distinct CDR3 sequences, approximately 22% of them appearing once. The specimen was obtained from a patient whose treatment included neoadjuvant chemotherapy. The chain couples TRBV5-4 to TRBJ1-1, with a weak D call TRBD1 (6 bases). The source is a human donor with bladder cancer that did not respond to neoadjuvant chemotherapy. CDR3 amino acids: CASSPYRDEAFF. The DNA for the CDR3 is TGTGCCAGCAGCCCCTACAGGGATGAAGCTTTCTTT.